This T cell receptor (beta chain) was profiled in a study of T cell changes during pregnancy in multiple sclerosis. From germline, CDR1 is LNHDA and CDR2 SQIVND (reference sequence). The CDR3 loop spans 12 amino acids. V lost 6 bases, J lost 5 bases, and 2 bases stayed unmatched. Produced via immunoSEQ multiplex PCR; TCRdb's table is partial and in-frame only. The sample consists of about 36,000 clones, about nine tenths of them appearing once. The J gene is TRBJ1-1, the V gene TRBV19, with 8 positions matching TRBD1. The sample was CD8+ T cells from peripheral blood mononuclear cells, taken in the third trimester of pregnancy. This sequence originates from a female donor with multiple sclerosis, enrolled in a pregnancy study. The CDR3 sequence is CASRGQGTEAFF. The CDR3 bases are TGTGCCAGTAGAGGACAGGGTACTGAAGCTTTCTTT.